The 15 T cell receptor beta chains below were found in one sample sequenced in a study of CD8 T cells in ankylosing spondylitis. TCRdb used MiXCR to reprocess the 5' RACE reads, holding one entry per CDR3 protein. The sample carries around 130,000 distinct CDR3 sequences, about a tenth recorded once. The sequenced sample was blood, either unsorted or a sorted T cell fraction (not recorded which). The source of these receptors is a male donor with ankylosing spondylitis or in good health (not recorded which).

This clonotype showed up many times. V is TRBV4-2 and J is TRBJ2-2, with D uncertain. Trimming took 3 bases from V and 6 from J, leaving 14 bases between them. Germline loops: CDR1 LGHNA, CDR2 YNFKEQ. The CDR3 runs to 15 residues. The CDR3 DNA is TGTGCCAGCAGCCAGGCGTCCCTTACTCCCGGGGAGCTGTTTTTT. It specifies CASSQASLTPGELFF.

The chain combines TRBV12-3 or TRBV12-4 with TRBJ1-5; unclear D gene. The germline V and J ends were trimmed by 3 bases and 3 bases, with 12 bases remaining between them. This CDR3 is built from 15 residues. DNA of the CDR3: TGTGCCAGCAGTTTTAGCGTCGGTACCAATCAGCCCCAGCATTTT. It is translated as CASSFSVGTNQPQHF.

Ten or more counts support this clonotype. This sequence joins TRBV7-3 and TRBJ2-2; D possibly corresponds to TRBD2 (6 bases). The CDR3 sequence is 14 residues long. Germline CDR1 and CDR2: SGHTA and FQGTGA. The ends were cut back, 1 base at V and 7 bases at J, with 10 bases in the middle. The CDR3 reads CASSLSGDVGELFF. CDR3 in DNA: TGTGCCAGCAGCTTAAGCGGGGATGTCGGGGAGCTGTTTTTT.

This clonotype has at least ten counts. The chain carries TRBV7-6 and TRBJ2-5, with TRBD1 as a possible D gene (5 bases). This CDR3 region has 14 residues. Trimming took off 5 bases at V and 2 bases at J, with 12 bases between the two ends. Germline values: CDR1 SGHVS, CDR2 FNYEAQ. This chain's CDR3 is CASSRTFSQETQYF. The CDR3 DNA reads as TGTGCCAGCAGCCGGACATTTTCACAAGAGACCCAGTACTTC.

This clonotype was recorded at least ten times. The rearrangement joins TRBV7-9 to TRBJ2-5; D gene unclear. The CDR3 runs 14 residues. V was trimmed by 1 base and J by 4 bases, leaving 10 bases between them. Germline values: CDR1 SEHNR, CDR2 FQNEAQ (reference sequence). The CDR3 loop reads CASSLDGVRETQYF. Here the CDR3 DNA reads TGTGCCAGCAGCTTAGATGGGGTTCGAGAGACCCAGTACTTC.

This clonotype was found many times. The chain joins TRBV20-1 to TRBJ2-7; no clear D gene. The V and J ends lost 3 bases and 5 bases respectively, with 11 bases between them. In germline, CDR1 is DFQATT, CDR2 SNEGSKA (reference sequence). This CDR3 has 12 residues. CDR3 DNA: TGCAGTGCTAGTAGGCAGATCGACGAGCAGTACTTC. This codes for CSASRQIDEQYF.

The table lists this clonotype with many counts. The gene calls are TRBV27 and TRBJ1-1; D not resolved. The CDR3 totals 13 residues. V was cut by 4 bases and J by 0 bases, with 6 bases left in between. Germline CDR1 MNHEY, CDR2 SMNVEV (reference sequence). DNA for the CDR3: TGTGCCAGCAGTTACCGGATGAACACTGAAGCTTTCTTT. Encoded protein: CASSYRMNTEAFF.

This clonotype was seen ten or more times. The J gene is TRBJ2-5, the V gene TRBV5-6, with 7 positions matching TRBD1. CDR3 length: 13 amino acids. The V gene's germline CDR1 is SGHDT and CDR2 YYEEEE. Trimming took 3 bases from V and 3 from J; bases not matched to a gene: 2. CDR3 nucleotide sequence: TGTGCCAGCAGCTCGGGACAGAAAGAGACCCAGTACTTC. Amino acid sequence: CASSSGQKETQYF.

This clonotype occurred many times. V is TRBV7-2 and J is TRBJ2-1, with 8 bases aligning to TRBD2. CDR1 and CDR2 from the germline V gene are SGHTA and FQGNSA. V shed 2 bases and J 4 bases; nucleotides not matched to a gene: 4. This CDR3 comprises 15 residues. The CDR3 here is CASSLSREGYNEQFF. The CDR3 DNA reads TGTGCCAGCAGCTTAAGTCGGGAGGGGTACAATGAGCAGTTCTTC.

The CDR3 DNA reads TGTGCCAGCAGTCGACGGACAGGGATAAGCACAGATACGCAGTATTTT. Its translation is CASSRRTGISTDTQYF. The rearrangement links TRBV12-3 or TRBV12-4 to TRBJ2-3; 8 bases are shared with TRBD1. The V and J ends lost 5 bases and 0 bases, in that order; junction bases with no gene match: 7. The CDR3 loop spans 16 amino acids.

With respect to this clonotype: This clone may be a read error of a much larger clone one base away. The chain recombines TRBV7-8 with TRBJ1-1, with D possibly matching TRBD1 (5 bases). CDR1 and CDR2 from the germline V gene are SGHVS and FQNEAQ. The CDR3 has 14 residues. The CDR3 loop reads CASSHGGVKTDAFF. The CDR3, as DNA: TGTGCCAGCAGCCACGGGGGAGTAAAAACTGACGCTTTCTTT.

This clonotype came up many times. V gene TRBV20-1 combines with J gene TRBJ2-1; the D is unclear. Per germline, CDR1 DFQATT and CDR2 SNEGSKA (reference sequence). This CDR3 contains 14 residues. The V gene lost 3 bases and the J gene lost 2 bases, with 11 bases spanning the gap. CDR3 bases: TGCAGTGCTAGCGCGATAGCCCCCTACAATGAGCAGTTCTTC. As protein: CSASAIAPYNEQFF.

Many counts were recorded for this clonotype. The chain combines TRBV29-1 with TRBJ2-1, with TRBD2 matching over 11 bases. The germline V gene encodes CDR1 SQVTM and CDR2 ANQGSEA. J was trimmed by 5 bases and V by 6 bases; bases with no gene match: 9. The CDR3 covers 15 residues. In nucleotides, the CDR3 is TGCAGCGTCCTCCTAGCGGGAGGTTCGAACAATGAGCAGTTCTTC. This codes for CSVLLAGGSNNEQFF.

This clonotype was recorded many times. CDR3 in DNA: TGCAGCGTTGAAGAGGGGGGACTAGCGGGTTACAATGAGCAGTTCTTC. This encodes CSVEEGGLAGYNEQFF. V and J are TRBV29-1 and TRBJ2-1; 12 bases are a match to TRBD2. Germline CDR1 is SQVTM and CDR2 is ANQGSEA. V dropped 0 bases and J dropped 4; count of bases not matched to a gene: 4. This CDR3 contains 16 residues.

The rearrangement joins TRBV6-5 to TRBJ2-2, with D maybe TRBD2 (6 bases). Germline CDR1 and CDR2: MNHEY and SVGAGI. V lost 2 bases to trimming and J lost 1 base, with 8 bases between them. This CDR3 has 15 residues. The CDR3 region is CASSYGTLNTGELFF. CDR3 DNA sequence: TGTGCCAGCAGTTACGGGACTCTGAACACCGGGGAGCTGTTTTTT.